These 8 T cell receptor beta chains share one sample of origin, sequenced in a study of CD8 T cells in Susac syndrome. Random hexamers were used to reverse transcribe an amount of roughly 0.45 to 1 ug RNA. One entry per CDR3 protein, called by TCRdb with MiXCR from the immunoSEQ multiplex PCR reads. The sample carries 150,000 to 200,000 distinct CDR3 sequences, just under 95% recorded once. Sequenced material: CD4+ T cells from PBMCs. The source is a human donor in good health.

The V and J genes are TRBV3-1 and TRBJ2-6, with D unresolved. This CDR3 is built from 15 residues. V lost 2 bases and J 0 bases, leaving 5 bases between the germline ends. Germline V gene sequence: CDR1 LGHDT, CDR2 YNNKEL (reference sequence). The CDR3 DNA sequence: TGTGCCAGCAGCCAATCATACTCTGGGGCCAACGTCCTGACTTTC. It specifies CASSQSYSGANVLTF.

The gene calls are TRBV13 and TRBJ2-7; TRBD2 matches at 14 bases. The V gene end was trimmed by 0 bases and the J gene end by 7 bases; junction bases not matched to a gene: 5. Germline CDR1 and CDR2: PRHDT and FYEKMQ (reference sequence). This CDR3 region has 16 residues. In nucleotides, the CDR3 is TGTGCCAGCAGCTTAGGAGGACTAGCGGGGGGTTGGGAGCAGTACTTC. This gives the protein CASSLGGLAGGWEQYF. The variable domain in full, completed from reference TRBV13 and TRBJ2-7, reads AAGVIQSPRHLIKEKRETATLKCYPIPRHDTVYWYQQGPGQDPQFLISFYEKMQSDKGSIPDRFSAQQFSDYHSELNMSSLELGDSALYFCASSLGGLAGGWEQYFGPGTRLTVT.

The CDR3 is CASSTGTSGADTQYF. The CDR3 nucleotides are TGCGCCAGCAGCACCGGGACTAGCGGGGCCGATACGCAGTATTTT. The V call is TRBV5-1, the J call TRBJ2-3; 13 bases match TRBD2. CDR3 size: 15 residues. The germline CDR1 and CDR2 sequences are SGHRS and YFSETQ. Trimming cost V 4 bases and J 6 bases; bases outside gene matches: 5.

The chain joins TRBV4-1 to TRBJ1-2; D is unresolved. CDR3 length: 15 residues. V was cut by 1 base and J by 4 bases, with 13 bases left in between. Per the germline V gene, CDR1 is MGHRA and CDR2 is YSYEKL. The CDR3 is CASSQGGANGYGYTF. The CDR3 region has the DNA TGCGCCAGCAGCCAAGGGGGAGCGAATGGCTATGGCTACACCTTC.

The chain links TRBV5-1 to TRBJ2-1; tentatively, D is TRBD1 or TRBD2 (6 bases each). This CDR3 has 14 amino acids. CDR1 is SGHRS and CDR2 is YFSETQ in the germline V gene. Trimming cost V 4 bases and J 7 bases, with 15 bases left between them. The CDR3 nucleotides read TGCGCCAGCAGCGACCCGGGGGCCCCGAATGAGCAGTTCTTC. It yields the protein CASSDPGAPNEQFF.

The V call is TRBV3-1, the J call TRBJ1-2; D not resolved. V lost 0 bases and J 3 bases, leaving 17 bases between the germline ends. The germline V gene encodes CDR1 LGHDT and CDR2 YNNKEL (reference sequence). This CDR3 comprises 17 residues. CDR3 sequence reads: CASSQDAVIRPHYGYTF. The CDR3 DNA sequence: TGTGCCAGCAGCCAAGATGCCGTAATCCGGCCCCACTATGGCTACACCTTC.

This chain joins TRBV5-4 and TRBJ2-7; 9 nucleotides agree with TRBD1. The germline gives CDR1 SGHNT, CDR2 YYREEE (reference sequence). The CDR3 extends over 15 amino acids. V lost 4 bases and J lost 3; bases outside the gene matches: 8. For the CDR3, the DNA is TGTGCCAGCAGCCCGGACAGGGGTCAAAACTACGAGCAGTACTTC. Amino acids: CASSPDRGQNYEQYF.

The rearrangement links TRBV28 to TRBJ1-2; 8 bases line up with TRBD1. Germline lookup yields CDR1 MDHEN and CDR2 SYDVKM. The CDR3 is 13 residues long. Trimming took 4 bases from V and 4 from J; bases not matched to a gene: 2. CDR3 coding DNA: TGTGCCAGCAGTTCCGACAGGGGCTATGGCTACACCTTC. Protein product: CASSSDRGYGYTF.